This T cell receptor (beta chain) comes out of a study of human T cells and chemical hapten exposure. The overall study: Chiefly female patients presented with alopecia areata, totalis or universalis. Whole-study findings and limits: Patch test score was positively correlated with the counts of TCRs that had expanded at PT1.

Regarding this clonotype: What it binds is unknown.

Time point in this sample: pre-sensitization, week 0. Treatment noted: therapeutic diphenylcyclopropenone sensitization with weekly scalp DPC. The starting material, unfractionated whole blood, was used for total RNA extraction. The ends were cut back, 7 bases at V and 5 bases at J, with 17 bases in the middle. Germline V CDR1 and CDR2: MDHEN, SYDVKM. The CDR3 length is 14 residues. TCRdb processed the RACE reads anew with MiXCR; each CDR3 protein has one entry. The sample yields tens of thousands of distinct CDR3 sequences, approximately 10% seen once. The sequence came from a woman aged 50 to 60 with alopecia areata. Some clones in this sample may be carry-over from other donors' samples. Sequencing used whole blood, obtained in connection with sensitization to the hapten diphenylcyclopropenone (DPC). J is TRBJ1-2 and V is TRBV28; weak D call: TRBD1 (6 bases). The CDR3 DNA follows: TGTGCCAGCACGACAGGCCCCGAGGGGTATGGCTACACCTTC. Its translation is CASTTGPEGYGYTF.